This entry describes one TCR beta chain. This sample stems from a study of shared clonotypes between healthy human individuals. Method: immunoSEQ multiplex PCR; TCRdb's copy keeps in-frame clones and lacks some. The sample has about 1 million clones, approximately 68% seen once. This CDR3 spans 18 amino acids. Trimming stripped 0 bases from V and 1 base from J, with 19 bases between. The germline V gene encodes CDR1 SGHRS and CDR2 YFSETQ. The source of this sequence is a man aged 18-30 years in good health. This chain uses TRBV5-1 with TRBJ1-1; D uncertain. Sequenced material: memory CD4+ T cells sorted from blood. Regarding subset: CD45RA-negative fraction. In nucleotides, the CDR3 is TGCGCCAGCAGCTTGGGTATTATTTGGGTCACGGAGAACACTGAAGCTTTCTTT. Translated: CASSLGIIWVTENTEAFF.